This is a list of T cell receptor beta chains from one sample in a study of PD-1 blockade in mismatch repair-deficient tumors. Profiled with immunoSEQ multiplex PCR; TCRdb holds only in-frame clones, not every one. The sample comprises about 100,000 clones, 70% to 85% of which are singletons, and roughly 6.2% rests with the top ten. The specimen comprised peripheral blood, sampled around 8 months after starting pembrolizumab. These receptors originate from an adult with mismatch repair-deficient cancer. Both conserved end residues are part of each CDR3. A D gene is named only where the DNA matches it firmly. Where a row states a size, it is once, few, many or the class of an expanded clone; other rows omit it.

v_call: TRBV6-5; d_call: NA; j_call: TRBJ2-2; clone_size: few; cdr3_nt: TGTGCCAGCAGTTACGGGAAGAACACCGGGGAGCTGTTTTTT; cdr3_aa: CASSYGKNTGELFF
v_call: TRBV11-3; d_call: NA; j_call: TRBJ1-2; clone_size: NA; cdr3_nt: TGTGCCAGCAGCTTAAATGGGCCTGGCGGCTACACCTTC; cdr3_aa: CASSLNGPGGYTF
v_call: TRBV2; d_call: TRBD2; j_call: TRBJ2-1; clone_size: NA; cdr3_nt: TGTGCCAGCAGAGTGGGACTAGCGGGAAGCAATGAGCAGTTCTTC; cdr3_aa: CASRVGLAGSNEQFF
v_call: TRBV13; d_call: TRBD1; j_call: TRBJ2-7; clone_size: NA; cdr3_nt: TGTGCCAGCAGCTCACGGGGACAGGCTTCCTACGAGCAGTACTTC; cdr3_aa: CASSSRGQASYEQYF
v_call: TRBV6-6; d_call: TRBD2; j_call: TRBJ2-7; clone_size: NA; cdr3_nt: TGTGCCAGCAGTGCGCTCGGGGGGAACTCCTACGAGCAGTACTTC; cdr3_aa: CASSALGGNSYEQYF
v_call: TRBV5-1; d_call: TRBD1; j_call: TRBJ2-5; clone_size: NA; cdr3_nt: TGCGCCAGCATCGGGACAGGGGGTAGCTTGGAGACCCAGTACTTC; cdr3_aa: CASIGTGGSLETQYF
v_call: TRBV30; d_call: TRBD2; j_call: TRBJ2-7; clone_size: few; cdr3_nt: TGTGCCTGGAGTGCACTAGCGGGAGGGCTCGAGCAGTACTTC; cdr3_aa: CAWSALAGGLEQYF
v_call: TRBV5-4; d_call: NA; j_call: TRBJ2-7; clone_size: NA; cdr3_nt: TGTGCCAGCAGCTTGGAAAGGGTGGGGGAGCAGTACTTC; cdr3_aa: CASSLERVGEQYF
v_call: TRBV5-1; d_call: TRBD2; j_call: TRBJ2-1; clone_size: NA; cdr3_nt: TGCGCCAGCAGCTTGGATGTTAGCGGGAGGGCCTCTGAGCAGTTCTTC; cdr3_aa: CASSLDVSGRASEQFF
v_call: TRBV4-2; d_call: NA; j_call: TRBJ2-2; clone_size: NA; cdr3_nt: TGTGCCAGCAGCCAAGAGGTTGACGGGAGTAGAACCGGGGAGCTGTTTTTT; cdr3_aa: CASSQEVDGSRTGELFF
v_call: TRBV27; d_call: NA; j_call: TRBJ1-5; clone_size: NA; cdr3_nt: TGTGCCAGCAGTTTGCGGGGGTACAATCAGCCCCAGCATTTT; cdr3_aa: CASSLRGYNQPQHF
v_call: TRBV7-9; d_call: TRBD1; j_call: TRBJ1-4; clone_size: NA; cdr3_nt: TGTGCCAGCAGCTTGGGACAGGGAAATGAAAAACTGTTTTTT; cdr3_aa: CASSLGQGNEKLFF
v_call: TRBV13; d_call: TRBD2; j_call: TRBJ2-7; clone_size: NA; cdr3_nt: TGTGCCAGCAGGGGGCGGGGACTAGGATTAGTCGAGCAGTACTTC; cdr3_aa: CASRGRGLGLVEQYF
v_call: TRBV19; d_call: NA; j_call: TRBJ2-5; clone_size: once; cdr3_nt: TGTGCCAGTAGTACTTACGTGGGGCAAGAGACCCAGTACTTC; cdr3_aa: CASSTYVGQETQYF
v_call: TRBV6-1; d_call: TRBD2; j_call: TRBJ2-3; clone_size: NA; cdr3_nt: TGTGCCAGCAGTGCCCTAGCGGGAGGTGCGGTTAGCACAGATACGCAGTATTTT; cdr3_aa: CASSALAGGAVSTDTQYF
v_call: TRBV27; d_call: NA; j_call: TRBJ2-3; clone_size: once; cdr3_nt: TGTGCCAGCATGCGTCGTTGGGAGGAAACAGATACGCAGTATTTT; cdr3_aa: CASMRRWEETDTQYF
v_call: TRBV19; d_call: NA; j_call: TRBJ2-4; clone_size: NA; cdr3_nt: TGTGCCAGTAGTATCCAATCAGGGTACGCGGCCAAAAACATTCAGTACTTC; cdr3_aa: CASSIQSGYAAKNIQYF
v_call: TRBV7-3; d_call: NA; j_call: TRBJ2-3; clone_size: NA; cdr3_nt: TGTGCCAGCAGCTTCGCAGGGGCTGGCACAGATACGCAGTATTTT; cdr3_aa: CASSFAGAGTDTQYF
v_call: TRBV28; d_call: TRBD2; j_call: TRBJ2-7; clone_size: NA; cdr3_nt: TGTGCCAGCAGTGGCGGGGAGGGAAAAAACGAGCAGTACTTC; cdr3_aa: CASSGGEGKNEQYF
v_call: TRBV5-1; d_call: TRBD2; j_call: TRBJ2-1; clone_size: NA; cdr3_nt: TGCGCCAGCAGCCCCGGACTAGCGGGGTTATTAAATGAGCAGTTCTTC; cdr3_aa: CASSPGLAGLLNEQFF
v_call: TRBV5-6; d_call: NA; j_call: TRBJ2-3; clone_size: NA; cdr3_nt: TGTGCCAGCAGCCCGGGGGCAGATACGCAGTATTTT; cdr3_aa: CASSPGADTQYF
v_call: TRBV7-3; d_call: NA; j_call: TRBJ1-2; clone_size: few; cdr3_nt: TGTGCCAGCAGCTTTACACGCGTTGATGGCTACACCTTC; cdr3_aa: CASSFTRVDGYTF
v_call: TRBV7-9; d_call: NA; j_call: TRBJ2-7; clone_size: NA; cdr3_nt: TGTGCCAGCAGCTTATATGCAGGAATTGACGAGCAGTACTTC; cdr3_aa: CASSLYAGIDEQYF
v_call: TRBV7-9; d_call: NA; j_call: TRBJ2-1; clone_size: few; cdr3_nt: TGTGCCAGCAGTCTCGAGCGGAATGAGCAGTTCTTC; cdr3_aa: CASSLERNEQFF
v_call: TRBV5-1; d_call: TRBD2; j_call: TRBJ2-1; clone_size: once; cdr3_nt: TGCGCCAGCAGCTTTGCGGGAGGGTCCTACAATGAGCAGTTCTTC; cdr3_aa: CASSFAGGSYNEQFF
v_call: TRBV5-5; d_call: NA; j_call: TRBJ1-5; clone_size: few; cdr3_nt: TGTGCCAGCAGCTTGGACGGGAATCAGCCCCAGCATTTT; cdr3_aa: CASSLDGNQPQHF
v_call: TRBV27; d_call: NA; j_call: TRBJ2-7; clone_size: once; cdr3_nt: TGTGCCGGCAGATGGGGTAGCGAAAGCGAGCAGTACTTC; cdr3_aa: CAGRWGSESEQYF
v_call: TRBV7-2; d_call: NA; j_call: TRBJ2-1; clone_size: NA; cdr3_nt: TGTGCCAGCAGCTTGACGGAGGAGACAATCGAGTCCAATGAGCAGTTCTTC; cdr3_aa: CASSLTEETIESNEQFF
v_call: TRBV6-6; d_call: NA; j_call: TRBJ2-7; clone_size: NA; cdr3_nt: TGTGCCAGCAGTCCCCTCGGATACGAGCAGTACTTC; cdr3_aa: CASSPLGYEQYF
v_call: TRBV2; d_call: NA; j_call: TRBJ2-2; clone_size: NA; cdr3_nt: TGTGCCAGCAGTGTTTCACAGTTGGGCACCGGGGAGCTGTTTTTT; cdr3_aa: CASSVSQLGTGELFF
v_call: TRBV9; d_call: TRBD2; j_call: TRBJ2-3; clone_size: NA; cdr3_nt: TGTGCCAGCAGCGTAGCTGGCGGTCTAGCGGTGTCCCTAGATACGCAGTATTTT; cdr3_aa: CASSVAGGLAVSLDTQYF
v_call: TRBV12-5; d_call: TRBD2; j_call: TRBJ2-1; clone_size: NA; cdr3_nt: TGTGCTAGCCACCAGGGACTACCCAACAATGAGCAGTTCTTC; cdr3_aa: CASHQGLPNNEQFF
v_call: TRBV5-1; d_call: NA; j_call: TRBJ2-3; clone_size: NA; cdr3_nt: TGCGCCAGCAGCTTGACTGCGGAACCCACAGATACGCAGTATTTT; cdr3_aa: CASSLTAEPTDTQYF
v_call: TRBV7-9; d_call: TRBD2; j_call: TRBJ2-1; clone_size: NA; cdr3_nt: TGTGCCAGCAGCTTCGCGGGAGGTCACTACAATGAGCAGTTCTTC; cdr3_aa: CASSFAGGHYNEQFF
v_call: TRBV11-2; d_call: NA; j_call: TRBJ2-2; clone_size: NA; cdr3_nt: TGTGCCAGCAGCTTATTTGGCACCGGGGAGCTGTTTTTT; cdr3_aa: CASSLFGTGELFF
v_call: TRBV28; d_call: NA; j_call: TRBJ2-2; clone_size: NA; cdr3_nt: TGTGCCAGCAGTTTATTTGGGAGATGGTCTCTTGGGAACACCGGGGAGCTGTTTTTT; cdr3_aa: CASSLFGRWSLGNTGELFF
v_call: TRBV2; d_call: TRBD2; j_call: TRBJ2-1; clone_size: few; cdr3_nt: TGTGCCAGCAGTGGTGCATCGGGAGGGATGGATGAGCAGTTCTTC; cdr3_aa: CASSGASGGMDEQFF
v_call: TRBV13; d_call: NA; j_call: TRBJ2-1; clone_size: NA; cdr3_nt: TGTGCCAGCAGCCCCCGTGAACGAGGTGAGCAGTTCTTC; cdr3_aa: CASSPRERGEQFF
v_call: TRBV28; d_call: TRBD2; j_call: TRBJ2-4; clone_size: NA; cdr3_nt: TGTGCCAGCAGCCCTCGACTAGCGGGAGTCATTCAGTACTTC; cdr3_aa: CASSPRLAGVIQYF
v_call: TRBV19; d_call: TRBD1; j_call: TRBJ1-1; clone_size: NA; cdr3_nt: TGTGCCAGTAGAGACAGGGGGAACACTGAAGCTTTCTTT; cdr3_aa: CASRDRGNTEAFF
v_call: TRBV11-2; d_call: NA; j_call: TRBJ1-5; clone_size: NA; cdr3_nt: TGTGCCAGCAGCTTAGGAGCGGTGAATCAGCCCCAGCATTTT; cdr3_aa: CASSLGAVNQPQHF
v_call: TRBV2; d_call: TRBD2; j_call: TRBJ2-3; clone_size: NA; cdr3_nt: TGTGCCAGCATTCCTGGACTAGCCGGAGATACGCAGTATTTT; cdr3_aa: CASIPGLAGDTQYF
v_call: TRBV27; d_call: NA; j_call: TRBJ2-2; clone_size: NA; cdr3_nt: TGTGCCAGCAATTCGGTCTACGGCACCGGGGAGCTGTTTTTT; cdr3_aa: CASNSVYGTGELFF
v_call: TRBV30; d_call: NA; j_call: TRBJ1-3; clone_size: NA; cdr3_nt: TGTGCCTACTTATCCAACTACCGGGGAAACACCATATATTTT; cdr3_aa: CAYLSNYRGNTIYF
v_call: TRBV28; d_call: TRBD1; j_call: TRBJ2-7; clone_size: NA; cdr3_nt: TGTGCCAGCAGTTCGGGACAGGCTTCCTACGAGCAGTACTTC; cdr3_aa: CASSSGQASYEQYF
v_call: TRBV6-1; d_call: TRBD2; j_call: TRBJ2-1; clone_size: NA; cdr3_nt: TGTGCCAGCACCACGGGCGGGAGGTATGAGCAGTTCTTC; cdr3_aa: CASTTGGRYEQFF
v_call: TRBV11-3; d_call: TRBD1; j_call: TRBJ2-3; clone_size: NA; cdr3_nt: TGTGCCAGCAGCCCGAGGACAGGAACCACAGATACGCAGTATTTT; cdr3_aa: CASSPRTGTTDTQYF
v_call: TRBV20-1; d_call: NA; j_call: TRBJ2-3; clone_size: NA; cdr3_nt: TGCAGTGCTCGGCCCCCGGATACGCAGTATTTT; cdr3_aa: CSARPPDTQYF
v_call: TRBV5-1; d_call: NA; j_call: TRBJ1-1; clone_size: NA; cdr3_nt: TGCGCCAGCAGCTTGGCGGGGGGTAGGGGGTTAAACACTGAAGCTTTCTTT; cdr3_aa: CASSLAGGRGLNTEAFF